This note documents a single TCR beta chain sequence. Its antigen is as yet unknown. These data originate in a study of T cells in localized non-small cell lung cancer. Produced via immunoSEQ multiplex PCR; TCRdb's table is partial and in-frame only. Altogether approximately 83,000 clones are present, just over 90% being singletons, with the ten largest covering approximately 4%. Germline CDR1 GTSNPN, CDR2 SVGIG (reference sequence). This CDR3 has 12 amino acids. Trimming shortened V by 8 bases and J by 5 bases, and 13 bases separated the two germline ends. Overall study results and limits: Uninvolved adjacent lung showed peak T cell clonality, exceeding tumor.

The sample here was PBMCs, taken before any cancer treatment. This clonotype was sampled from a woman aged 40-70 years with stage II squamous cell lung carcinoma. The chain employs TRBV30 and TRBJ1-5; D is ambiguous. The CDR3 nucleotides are TGTGCCGCGAACATGGAGGATCAGCCCCAGCATTTT. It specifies CAANMEDQPQHF.